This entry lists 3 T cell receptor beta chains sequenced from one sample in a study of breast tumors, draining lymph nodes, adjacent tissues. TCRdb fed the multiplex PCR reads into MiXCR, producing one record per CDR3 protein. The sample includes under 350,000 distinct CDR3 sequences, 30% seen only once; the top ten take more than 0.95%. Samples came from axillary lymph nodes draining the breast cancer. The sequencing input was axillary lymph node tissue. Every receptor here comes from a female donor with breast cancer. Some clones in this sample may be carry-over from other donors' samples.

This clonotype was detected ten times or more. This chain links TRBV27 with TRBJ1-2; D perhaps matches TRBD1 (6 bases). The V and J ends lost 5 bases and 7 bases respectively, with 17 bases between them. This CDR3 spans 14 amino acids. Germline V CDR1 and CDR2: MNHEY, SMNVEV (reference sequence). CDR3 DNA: TGTGCCAGCAGTCCCAGGGGAATGGGTGGTGGCTACACCTTC. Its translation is CASSPRGMGGGYTF.

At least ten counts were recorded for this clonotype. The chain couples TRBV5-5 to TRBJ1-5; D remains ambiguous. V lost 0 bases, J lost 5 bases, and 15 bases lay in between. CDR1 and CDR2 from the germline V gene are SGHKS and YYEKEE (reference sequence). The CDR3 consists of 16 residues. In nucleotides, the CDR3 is TGTGCCAGCAGCTTGGCTTTGGCGGCTGTCGATCAGCCCCAGCATTTT. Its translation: CASSLALAAVDQPQHF.

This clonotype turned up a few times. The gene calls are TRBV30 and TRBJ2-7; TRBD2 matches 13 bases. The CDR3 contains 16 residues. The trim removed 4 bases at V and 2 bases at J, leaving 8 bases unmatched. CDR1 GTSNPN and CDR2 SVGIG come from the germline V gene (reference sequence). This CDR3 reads CAWNRLAGGSTYEQYF. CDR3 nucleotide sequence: TGTGCCTGGAACCGACTAGCGGGAGGATCCACCTACGAGCAGTACTTC.